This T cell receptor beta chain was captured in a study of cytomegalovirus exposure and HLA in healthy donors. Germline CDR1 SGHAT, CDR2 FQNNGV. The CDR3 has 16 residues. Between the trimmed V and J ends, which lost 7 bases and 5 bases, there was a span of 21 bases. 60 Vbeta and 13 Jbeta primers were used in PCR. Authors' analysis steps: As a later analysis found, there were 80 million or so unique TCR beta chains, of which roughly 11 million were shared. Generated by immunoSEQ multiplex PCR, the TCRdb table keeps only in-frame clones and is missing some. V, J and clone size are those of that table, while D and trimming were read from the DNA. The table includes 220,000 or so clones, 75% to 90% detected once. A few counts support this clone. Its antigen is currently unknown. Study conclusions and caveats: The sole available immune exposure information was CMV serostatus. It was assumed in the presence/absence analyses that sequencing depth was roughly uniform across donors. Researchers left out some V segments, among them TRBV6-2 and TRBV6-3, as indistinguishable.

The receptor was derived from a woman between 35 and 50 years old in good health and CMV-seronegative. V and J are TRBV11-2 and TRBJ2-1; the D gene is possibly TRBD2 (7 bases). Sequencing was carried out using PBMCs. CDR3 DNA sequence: TGTGCCAGCACTCCAAGGGGGATAGCGGGCCACAATGAGCAGTTCTTC. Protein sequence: CASTPRGIAGHNEQFF.